The next 18 T cell receptor beta chains were all read from a single sample in a study of cytomegalovirus exposure and HLA in healthy donors. In the PCR, 60 Vbeta and 13 Jbeta primers were used. The assay was immunoSEQ multiplex PCR, and TCRdb's table has in-frame clones only and misses some. The sample includes about 110,000 clones, around 64% of them seen just once. Material: PBMCs. The receptors stem from a woman under 40 in good health and CMV-seronegative.

In this sample, this clone turned up once. The chain recombines TRBV9 with TRBJ2-3; D is unclear. Trimming removed 4 bases from V and 0 bases from J, with 15 bases in between. The germline gives CDR1 SGDLS, CDR2 YYNGEE. The CDR3 has 16 residues. CDR3 amino acids: CASSSAPAPSTDTQYF. The CDR3 DNA sequence: TGTGCCAGCAGCTCGGCCCCAGCGCCGAGCACAGATACGCAGTATTTT.

This clone was seen a few times. The V and J genes are TRBV19 and TRBJ2-1, with D maybe TRBD2 (5 bases). V shed 1 base and J shed 4 bases, with 11 bases lying between them. The CDR3 runs to 15 residues. CDR1 is LNHDA and CDR2 is SQIVND in the germline V gene (reference sequence). The CDR3 DNA is TGTGCCAGTAGTATAGCGGGGTCGTCTTACAATGAGCAGTTCTTC. Amino acid sequence: CASSIAGSSYNEQFF.

The CDR3: CASSPYQGNTEAFF. CDR3 DNA: TGTGCCAGCTCACCATACCAGGGGAACACTGAAGCTTTCTTT. This rearrangement joins TRBV18 to TRBJ1-1, with D maybe TRBD1 (5 bases). The CDR3 contains 14 residues. In germline, CDR1 is KGHSH, CDR2 LQKENI. V was cut by 2 bases and J by 1 base, with 8 bases left in between.

The chain employs TRBV6-5 and TRBJ2-1; 10 nucleotides align to TRBD2. The length of the CDR3 is 15 residues. The J segment lost 8 bases and the V segment lost 0 bases, leaving 4 bases of the junction unmatched. The V gene's germline CDR1 is MNHEY and CDR2 SVGAGI. CDR3 sequence reads: CASSYSLAGVYEQFF. DNA of the CDR3: TGTGCCAGCAGTTACTCTCTAGCGGGAGTTTATGAGCAGTTCTTC.

This clone was counted a few times. The V call is TRBV13, the J call TRBJ2-1; 7 bases line up with TRBD2. With V trimmed by 3 bases and J by 5 bases, 4 bases remained unmatched. Germline CDR1 reads PRHDT; CDR2 reads FYEKMQ (reference sequence). This CDR3 is built from 14 residues. CDR3 protein: CASSFTGLNNEQFF. The CDR3 DNA reads as TGTGCCAGCAGCTTTACGGGACTAAACAATGAGCAGTTCTTC.

The chain recombines TRBV5-8 with TRBJ2-7; D remains ambiguous. The CDR3 has 11 residues. V was clipped by 4 bases and J by 2 bases, with 4 bases between them. The germline CDR1 and CDR2 sequences are SGHTS and YDEGEE. The CDR3 here is CASSPTYEQYF. Written as DNA, the CDR3 is TGTGCCAGCAGCCCCACCTACGAGCAGTACTTC. The whole variable domain, remainder taken from reference TRBV5-8 and TRBJ2-7, is EAGVTQSPTHLIKTRGQQATLRCSPISGHTSVYWYQQALGLGLQFLLWYDEGEERNRGNFPPRFSGRQFPNYSSELNVNALELEDSALYLCASSPTYEQYFGPGTRLTVT.

A word on this clone: Compared with germline, one end of the junction differs, possibly owing to a read error. The V and J genes are TRBV25-1 and TRBJ1-2; 8 positions match TRBD1. The CDR3 has 13 residues. CDR1 MGHDK and CDR2 SYGVNS come from the germline V gene. The CDR3 loop is CASSEKGGQGIAF. Written as DNA, the CDR3 is TGTGCCAGCAGTGAAAAGGGTGGACAGGGCATAGCCTTC.

The chain links TRBV10-3 to TRBJ2-1; TRBD1 matches at 12 bases. The V and J ends lost 2 bases and 9 bases, in that order; junction bases with no gene match: 8. The CDR3 is 16 residues long. Per germline, CDR1 ENHRY and CDR2 SYGVKD. CDR3 residues: CAISEPPGQGAGEQFF. CDR3 nucleotides: TGTGCCATCAGTGAGCCACCGGGACAGGGGGCTGGTGAGCAGTTCTTC.

This chain links TRBV30 with TRBJ2-5; 9 bases map to TRBD2. Germline CDR1 reads GTSNPN; CDR2 reads SVGIG (reference sequence). J lost 6 bases, V lost 2 bases, and 10 bases had no gene match. CDR3 length equals 15 residues. CDR3 sequence: CAWSSGLSGRKTQYF. The CDR3 DNA follows: TGTGCCTGGAGTTCGGGGCTTAGCGGGAGAAAGACCCAGTACTTC.

This chain connects TRBV5-6 to TRBJ2-2, with TRBD1 matching over 7 bases. V lost 3 bases and J lost 5; bases outside the gene matches: 4. The CDR3 sequence is 14 residues long. In germline, CDR1 is SGHDT, CDR2 YYEEEE. CDR3 sequence: CASSSQQGTGELFF. In DNA, the CDR3 is TGTGCCAGCAGCTCTCAACAGGGGACCGGGGAGCTGTTTTTT.

The chain employs TRBV7-2 and TRBJ2-1; TRBD1 aligns across 10 bases. Per the germline V gene, CDR1 is SGHTA and CDR2 is FQGNSA. This CDR3 region has 15 residues. J gave up 4 bases and V 5 bases, and 5 bases lay outside the gene matches. The DNA for the CDR3 is TGTGCCAGCAGCCTAGGGGGACAGGGGTACAATGAGCAGTTCTTC. Amino acid sequence: CASSLGGQGYNEQFF.

The chain recombines TRBV19 with TRBJ1-2; D call uncertain. The germline V gene has CDR1 LNHDA and CDR2 SQIVND (reference sequence). Trimming removed 4 bases at V and 8 bases at J, with 14 bases between. The CDR3 contains 13 residues. CDR3 amino acids: CASSNRAGLGYTF. As DNA, the CDR3 is TGTGCCAGTAGTAATAGAGCAGGTTTGGGCTACACCTTC.

V is TRBV18 and J is TRBJ2-2; no definite D call. Looked up from germline, CDR1 is KGHSH and CDR2 is LQKENI. V was pared by 2 bases and J by 6 bases, with 16 bases between. The CDR3 has 16 residues. CDR3 DNA sequence: TGTGCCAGCTCACCAGAAAATAGCTGGTTTCCCGGGGAGCTGTTTTTT. It specifies CASSPENSWFPGELFF. The whole variable domain, remainder taken from reference TRBV18 and TRBJ2-2, is NAGVMQNPRHLVRRRGQEARLRCSPMKGHSHVYWYRQLPEEGLKFMVYLQKENIIDESGMPKERFSAEFPKEGPSILRIQQVVRGDSAAYFCASSPENSWFPGELFFGEGSRLTVL.

This clone was counted a few times. The chain recombines TRBV27 with TRBJ1-1; no clear D gene. The CDR3 extends over 12 amino acids. The germline V gene encodes CDR1 MNHEY and CDR2 SMNVEV (reference sequence). V lost 2 bases to trimming and J lost 7 bases, with 8 bases between them. CDR3 in amino acids: CASSLGSGEAFF. CDR3 nucleotide sequence: TGTGCCAGCAGTTTAGGGTCAGGTGAAGCTTTCTTT.

The V call is TRBV19, the J call TRBJ2-7, with 11 bases matching TRBD2. After removal of 3 bases from V and 0 bases from J, the junction contained 1 base not matched to a gene. Looked up from germline, CDR1 is LNHDA and CDR2 is SQIVND (reference sequence). This CDR3 is built from 15 residues. CDR3 residues: CASSITSGSSYEQYF. CDR3 nucleotides: TGTGCCAGTAGTATCACTAGCGGGAGCTCCTACGAGCAGTACTTC.

The chain has TRBV27 and TRBJ1-5; 8 bases align to TRBD1. Germline V gene data show CDR1 as MNHEY and CDR2 as SMNVEV (reference sequence). The CDR3 extends over 16 amino acids. V was clipped by 6 bases and J by 2 bases; unmatched bases: 9. The CDR3 region has the DNA TGTGCCAGCAGCAAAACAGGGGGAAGTGGCAATCAGCCCCAGCATTTT. Translating it yields CASSKTGGSGNQPQHF.

The chain is built from TRBV7-9 and TRBJ1-4; 7 bases are shared with TRBD1. Germline V lookup: CDR1 SEHNR, CDR2 FQNEAQ (reference sequence). CDR3 size: 16 residues. J gave up 7 bases and V 2 bases, and 10 bases lay outside the gene matches. For the CDR3, the DNA is TGTGCCAGCAGCTTATCAGAGGGGGCGCGGAGTGAAAAACTGTTTTTT. The encoded protein is CASSLSEGARSEKLFF. The entire variable domain, with the rest obtained from reference TRBV7-9 and TRBJ1-4, is as follows: DTGVSQNPRHKITKRGQNVTFRCDPISEHNRLYWYRQTLGQGPEFLTYFQNEAQLEKSRLLSDRFSAERPKGSFSTLEIQRTEQGDSAMYLCASSLSEGARSEKLFFGSGTQLSVL.

V and J are TRBV5-6 and TRBJ1-4; D possibly corresponds to TRBD1 (6 bases). V gave up 4 bases and J gave up 4 bases, with 11 bases separating them. Germline CDR1 and CDR2: SGHDT and YYEEEE. CDR3 length equals 14 residues. The CDR3: CASSTTRGNEKLFF. The DNA for the CDR3 is TGTGCCAGCAGCACGACCAGGGGTAATGAAAAACTGTTTTTT.